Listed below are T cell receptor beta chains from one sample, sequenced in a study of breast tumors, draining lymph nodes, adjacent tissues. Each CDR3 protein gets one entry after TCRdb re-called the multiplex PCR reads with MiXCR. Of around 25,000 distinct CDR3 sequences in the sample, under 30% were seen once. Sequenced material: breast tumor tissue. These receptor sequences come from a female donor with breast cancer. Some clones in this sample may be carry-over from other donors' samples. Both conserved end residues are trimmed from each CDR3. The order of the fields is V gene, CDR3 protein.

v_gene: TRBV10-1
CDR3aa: ASHSFWTSGPAHEQY

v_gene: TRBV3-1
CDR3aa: ASSPSSGKLSYEQY

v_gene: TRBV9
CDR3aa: ASSVGLALGYEQY

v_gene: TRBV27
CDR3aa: ASSWRASSSYNEQF

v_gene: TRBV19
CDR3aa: ASSIRKNYEQY

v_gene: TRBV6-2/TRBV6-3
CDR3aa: ASSPGRLAGQETQY

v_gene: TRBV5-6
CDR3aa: ASSLAAGAYEQY

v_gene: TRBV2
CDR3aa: ATSGHYEQY

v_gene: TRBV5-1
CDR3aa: ASSLEGTIGAYNEQF

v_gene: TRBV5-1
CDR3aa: ASSRDRSTGELF

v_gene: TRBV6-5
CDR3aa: ASSRGTDQPQH

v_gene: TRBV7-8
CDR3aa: ASSLPGATLYNEQF

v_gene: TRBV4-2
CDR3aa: ASSLTSGRAGDEQY

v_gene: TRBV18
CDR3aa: ASSPLAAKNTGELF

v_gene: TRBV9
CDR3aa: ASSLRGQSANEQY

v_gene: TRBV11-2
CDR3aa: ASTTGAKNIQY

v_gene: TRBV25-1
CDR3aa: ASSARGTVRKAGANVLT

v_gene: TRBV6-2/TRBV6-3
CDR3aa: ASRTNRGSGANVLT

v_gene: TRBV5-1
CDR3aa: ASSLEGGSGNTIY

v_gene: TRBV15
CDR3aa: ATSSQSYYGYT

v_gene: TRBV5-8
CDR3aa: ASSLTAGQGNEKLF

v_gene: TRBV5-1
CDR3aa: ASSLGNRVFGYGYT

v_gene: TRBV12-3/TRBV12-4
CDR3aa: ASNPSGRATDTQY

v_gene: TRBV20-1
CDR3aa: SAPRTSGRWNEQF

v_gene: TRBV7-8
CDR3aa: ASNPQFGGKNTEAF

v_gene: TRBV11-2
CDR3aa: ASSHDSYEQY

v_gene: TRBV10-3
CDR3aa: AIGVGLGHGYT

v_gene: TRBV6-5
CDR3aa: ASSYSWAGGEKLF

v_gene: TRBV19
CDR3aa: ASRTRASENTGELF

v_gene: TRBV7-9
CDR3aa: ASSYPGQFLNEQF

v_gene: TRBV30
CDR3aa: AWSRAGNQPQH

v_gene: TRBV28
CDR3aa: ASSFRSNEQF

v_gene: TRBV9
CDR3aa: AGSVGGDYNEQF

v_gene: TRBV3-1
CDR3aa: ASSHGTSGNTGELF

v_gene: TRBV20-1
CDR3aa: SASGSSRYEQY

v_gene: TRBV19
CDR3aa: ASSTIGGTGELF

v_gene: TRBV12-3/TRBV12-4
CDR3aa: ASSLSDYGYT